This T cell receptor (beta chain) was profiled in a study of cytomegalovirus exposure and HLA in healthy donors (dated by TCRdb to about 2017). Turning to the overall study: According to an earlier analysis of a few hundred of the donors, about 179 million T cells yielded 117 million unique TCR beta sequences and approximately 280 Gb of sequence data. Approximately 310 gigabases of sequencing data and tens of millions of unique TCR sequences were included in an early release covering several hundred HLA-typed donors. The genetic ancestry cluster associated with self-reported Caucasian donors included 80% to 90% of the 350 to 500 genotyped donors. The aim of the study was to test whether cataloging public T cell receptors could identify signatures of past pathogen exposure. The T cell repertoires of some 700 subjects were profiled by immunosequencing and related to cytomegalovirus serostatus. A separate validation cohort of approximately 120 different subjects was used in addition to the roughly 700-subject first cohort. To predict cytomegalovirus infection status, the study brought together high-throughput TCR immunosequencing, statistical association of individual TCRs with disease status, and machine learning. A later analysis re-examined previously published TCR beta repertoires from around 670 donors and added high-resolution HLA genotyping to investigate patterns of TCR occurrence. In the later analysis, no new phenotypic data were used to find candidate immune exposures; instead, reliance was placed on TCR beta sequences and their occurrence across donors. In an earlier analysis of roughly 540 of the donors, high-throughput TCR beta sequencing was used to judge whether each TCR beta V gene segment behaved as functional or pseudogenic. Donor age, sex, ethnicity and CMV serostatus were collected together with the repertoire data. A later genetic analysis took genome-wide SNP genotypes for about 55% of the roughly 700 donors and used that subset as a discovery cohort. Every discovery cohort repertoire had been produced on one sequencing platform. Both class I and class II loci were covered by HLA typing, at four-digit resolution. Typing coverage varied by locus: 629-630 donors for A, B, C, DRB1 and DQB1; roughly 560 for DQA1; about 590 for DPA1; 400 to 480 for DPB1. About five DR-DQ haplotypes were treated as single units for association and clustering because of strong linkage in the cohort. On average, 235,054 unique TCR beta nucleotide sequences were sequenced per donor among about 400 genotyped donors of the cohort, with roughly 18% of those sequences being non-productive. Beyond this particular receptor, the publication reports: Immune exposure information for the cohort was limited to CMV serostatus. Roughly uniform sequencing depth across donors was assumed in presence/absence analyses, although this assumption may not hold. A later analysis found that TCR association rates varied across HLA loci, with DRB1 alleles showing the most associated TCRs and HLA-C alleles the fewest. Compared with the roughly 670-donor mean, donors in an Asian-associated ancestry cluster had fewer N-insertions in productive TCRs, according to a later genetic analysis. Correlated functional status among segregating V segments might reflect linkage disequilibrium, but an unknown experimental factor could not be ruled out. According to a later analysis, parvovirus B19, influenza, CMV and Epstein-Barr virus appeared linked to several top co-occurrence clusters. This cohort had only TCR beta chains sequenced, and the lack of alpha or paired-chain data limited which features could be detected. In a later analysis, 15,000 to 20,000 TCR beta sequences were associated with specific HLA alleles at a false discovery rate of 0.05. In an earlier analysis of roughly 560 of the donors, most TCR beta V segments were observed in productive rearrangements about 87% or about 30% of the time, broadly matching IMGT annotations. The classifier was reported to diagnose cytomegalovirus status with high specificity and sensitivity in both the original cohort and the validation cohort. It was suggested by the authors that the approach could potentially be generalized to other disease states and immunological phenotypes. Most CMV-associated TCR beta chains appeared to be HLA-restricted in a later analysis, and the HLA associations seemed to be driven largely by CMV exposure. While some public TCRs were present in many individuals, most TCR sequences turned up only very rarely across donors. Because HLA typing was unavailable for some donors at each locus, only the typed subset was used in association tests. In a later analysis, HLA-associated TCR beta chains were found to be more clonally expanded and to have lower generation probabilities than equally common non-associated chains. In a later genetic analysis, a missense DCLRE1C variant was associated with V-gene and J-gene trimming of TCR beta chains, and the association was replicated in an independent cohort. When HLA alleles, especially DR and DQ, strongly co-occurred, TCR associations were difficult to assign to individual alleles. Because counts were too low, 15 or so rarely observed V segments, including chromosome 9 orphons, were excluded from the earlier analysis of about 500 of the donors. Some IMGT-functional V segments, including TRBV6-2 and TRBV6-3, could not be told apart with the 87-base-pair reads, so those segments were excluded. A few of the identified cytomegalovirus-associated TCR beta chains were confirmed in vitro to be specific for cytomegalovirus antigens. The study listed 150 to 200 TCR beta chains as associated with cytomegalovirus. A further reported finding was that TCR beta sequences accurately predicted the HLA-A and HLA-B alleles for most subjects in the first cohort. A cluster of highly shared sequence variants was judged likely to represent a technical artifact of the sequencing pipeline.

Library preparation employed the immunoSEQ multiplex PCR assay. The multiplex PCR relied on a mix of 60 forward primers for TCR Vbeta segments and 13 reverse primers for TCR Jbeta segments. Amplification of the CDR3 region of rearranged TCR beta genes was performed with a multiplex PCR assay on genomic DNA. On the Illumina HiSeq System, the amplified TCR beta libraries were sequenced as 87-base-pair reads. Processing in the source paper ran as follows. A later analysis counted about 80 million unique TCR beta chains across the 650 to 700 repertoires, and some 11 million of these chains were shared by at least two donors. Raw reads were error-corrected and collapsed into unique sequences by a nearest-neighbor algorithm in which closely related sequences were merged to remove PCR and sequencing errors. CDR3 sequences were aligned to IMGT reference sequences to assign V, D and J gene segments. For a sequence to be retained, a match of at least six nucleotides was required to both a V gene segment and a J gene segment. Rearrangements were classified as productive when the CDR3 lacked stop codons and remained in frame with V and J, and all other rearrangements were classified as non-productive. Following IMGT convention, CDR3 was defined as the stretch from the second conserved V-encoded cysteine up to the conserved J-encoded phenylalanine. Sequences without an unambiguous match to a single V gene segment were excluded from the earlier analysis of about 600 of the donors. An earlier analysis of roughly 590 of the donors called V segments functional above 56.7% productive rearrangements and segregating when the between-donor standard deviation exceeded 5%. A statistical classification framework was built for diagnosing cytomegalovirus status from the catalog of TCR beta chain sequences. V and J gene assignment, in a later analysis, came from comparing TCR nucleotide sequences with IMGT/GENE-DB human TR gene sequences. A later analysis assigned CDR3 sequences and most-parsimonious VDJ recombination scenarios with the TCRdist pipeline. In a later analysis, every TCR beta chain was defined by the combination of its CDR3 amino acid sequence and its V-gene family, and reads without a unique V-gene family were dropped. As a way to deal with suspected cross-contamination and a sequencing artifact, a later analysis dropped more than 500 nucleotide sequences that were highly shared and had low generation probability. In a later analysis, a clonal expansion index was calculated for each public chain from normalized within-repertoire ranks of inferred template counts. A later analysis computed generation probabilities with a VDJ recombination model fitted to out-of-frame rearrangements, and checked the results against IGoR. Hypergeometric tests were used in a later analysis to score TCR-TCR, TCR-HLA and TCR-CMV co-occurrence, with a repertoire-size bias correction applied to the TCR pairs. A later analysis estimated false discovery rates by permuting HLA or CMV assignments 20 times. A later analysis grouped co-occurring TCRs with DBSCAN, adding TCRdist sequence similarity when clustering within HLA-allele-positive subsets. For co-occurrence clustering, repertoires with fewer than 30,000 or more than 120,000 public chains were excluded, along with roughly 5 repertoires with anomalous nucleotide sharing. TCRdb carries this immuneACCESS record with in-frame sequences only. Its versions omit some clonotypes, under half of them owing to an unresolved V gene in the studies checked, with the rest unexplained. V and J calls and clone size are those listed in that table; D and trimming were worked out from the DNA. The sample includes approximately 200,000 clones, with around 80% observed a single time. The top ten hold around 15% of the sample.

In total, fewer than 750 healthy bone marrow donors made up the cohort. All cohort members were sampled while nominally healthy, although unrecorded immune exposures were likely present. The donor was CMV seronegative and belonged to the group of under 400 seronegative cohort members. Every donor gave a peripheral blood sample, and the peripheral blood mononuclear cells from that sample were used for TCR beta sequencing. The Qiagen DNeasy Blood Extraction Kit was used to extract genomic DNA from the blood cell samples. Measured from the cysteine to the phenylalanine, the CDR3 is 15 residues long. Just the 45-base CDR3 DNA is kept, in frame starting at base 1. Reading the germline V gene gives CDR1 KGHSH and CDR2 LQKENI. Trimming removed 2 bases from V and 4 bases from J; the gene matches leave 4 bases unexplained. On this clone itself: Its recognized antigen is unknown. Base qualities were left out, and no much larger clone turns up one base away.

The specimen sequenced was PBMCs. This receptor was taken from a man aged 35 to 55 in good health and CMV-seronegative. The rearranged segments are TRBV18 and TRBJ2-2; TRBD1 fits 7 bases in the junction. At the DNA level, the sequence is TGTGCCAGCTCACCAGTACAGGGGCCCACCGGGGAGCTGTTTTTT. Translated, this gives CASSPVQGPTGELFF.